Below are 2 T cell receptor beta chains sequenced from a single sample in a study of long-term antiretroviral therapy in people with HIV. Researchers report immunoSEQ v3.0 was run at survey level. Clones were read by immunoSEQ multiplex PCR, and TCRdb kept only the in-frame ones, dropping some. The table lists about 22,000 clones, more than 75% of them singletons. This sample comprised unsorted PBMCs, obtained 2.3 years after starting antiretroviral therapy. All receptors come from a man aged 55 to 70 with HIV.

This clone is a singleton in its sample. This chain connects TRBV7-2 to TRBJ2-1; TRBD2 agrees at 12 bases. CDR1 and CDR2 from the germline V gene are SGHTA and FQGNSA. The length of the CDR3 is 17 residues. The trim removed 5 bases at V and 4 bases at J, leaving 9 bases unmatched. This chain's CDR3 is CASSPISTSGGYNEQFF. The DNA for the CDR3 is TGTGCCAGCAGCCCTATATCTACTAGCGGGGGGTACAATGAGCAGTTCTTC.

The chain couples TRBV5-5 to TRBJ2-7; D unclear. CDR1 is SGHKS, CDR2 YYEKEE, per germline (reference sequence). The CDR3 is 15 amino acids. Deletions cut 1 base from V and 3 bases from J, with 14 bases between. The CDR3 coding sequence is TGTGCCAGCAGCTTGACCGGGTTGGCCAGCTACGAGCAGTACTTC. Protein: CASSLTGLASYEQYF.